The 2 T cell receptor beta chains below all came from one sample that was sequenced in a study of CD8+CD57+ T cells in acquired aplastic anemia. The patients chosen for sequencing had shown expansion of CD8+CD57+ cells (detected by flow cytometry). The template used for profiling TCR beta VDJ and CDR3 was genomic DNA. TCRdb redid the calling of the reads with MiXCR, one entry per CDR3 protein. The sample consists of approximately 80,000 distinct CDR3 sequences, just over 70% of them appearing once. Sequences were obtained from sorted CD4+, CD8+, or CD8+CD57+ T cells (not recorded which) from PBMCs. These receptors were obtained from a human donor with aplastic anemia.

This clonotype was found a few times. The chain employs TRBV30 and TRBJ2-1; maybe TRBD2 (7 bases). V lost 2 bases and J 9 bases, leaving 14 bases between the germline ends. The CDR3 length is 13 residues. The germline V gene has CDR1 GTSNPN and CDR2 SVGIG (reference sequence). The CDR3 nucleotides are TGTGCCTGGAGTCAGGGGAGGGTCAGTGAGCAGTTCTTC. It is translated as CAWSQGRVSEQFF.

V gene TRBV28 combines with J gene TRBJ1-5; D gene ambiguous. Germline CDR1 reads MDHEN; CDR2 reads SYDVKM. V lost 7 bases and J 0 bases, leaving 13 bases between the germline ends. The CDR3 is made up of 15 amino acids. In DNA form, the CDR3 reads TGTGCCAGCAACCTGGACCCATATAGCAATCAGCCCCAGCATTTT. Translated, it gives CASNLDPYSNQPQHF.